Listed below are T cell receptor beta chains from one sample, sequenced in a study of blood T cell repertoires in COVID-19. Assay: immunoSEQ multiplex PCR; the TCRdb copy retains only in-frame clones and omits some. The sample has 95,000 to 110,000 clones, about 86% seen once. The sequenced material came from peripheral blood. Receptors were obtained from an elderly woman with active or convalescent COVID-19. CDR3s leave out the opening cysteine and the closing phenylalanine or tryptophan. The order of the fields is V gene, J gene, clone size, CDR3 protein. The listing skips clone size in some rows; elsewhere it reads once, few, many or a size class.

>TRBV28|TRBJ1-5|.
ASGRAGQKYQPQH
>TRBV6-5|TRBJ1-1|.
ASVEVLNTEAF
>TRBV6-2/TRBV6-3|TRBJ2-3|.
ASSYGGSLDTQY
>TRBV7-6|TRBJ2-5|.
ASSLGRLAGGGETQY
>TRBV15|TRBJ2-7|.
ATSRGPKGEQY
>TRBV4-1|TRBJ2-5|.
ASSQVEGSQETQY
>TRBV15|TRBJ2-5|few
ATSRDERETQY
>TRBV18|TRBJ1-2|.
ASLRYRSGQGDYGYT
>TRBV4-1|TRBJ1-2|.
ASSQTESNYGYT
>TRBV7-3|TRBJ1-5|once
ASSLQNQPQH
>TRBV6-4|TRBJ2-3|few
ASSDSVGTGRDTQY
>TRBV3-1/TRBV3-2|TRBJ2-1|.
ASSRRTGDEQF
>TRBV7-3|TRBJ2-3|.
ASSLGPSGPTDTQY
>TRBV5-1|TRBJ1-3|.
ASSLARQGNLPGNTIY
>TRBV11-2|TRBJ2-1|once
ASSLGSRANVNEQF